This T cell receptor beta chain stems from a study of blood T cell repertoires in COVID-19. Only in-frame clones appear in the TCRdb table, and some are missing; sequencing was by immunoSEQ multiplex PCR. The sample shows around 190,000 clones, 84% of them seen only once. Germline assignment: CDR1 SGDLS and CDR2 YYNGEE. The length of the CDR3 is 11 residues. The V and J ends lost 3 bases and 8 bases respectively, with 6 bases between them. The study drew participants aged roughly 18 to 95 years from about two dozen US areas. Before they entered the study, exposed participants had met a COVID-19 case within 2 weeks.

The chain has TRBV9 and TRBJ2-1; a weak D match, TRBD2 (5 bases). The sample comprised PBMCs or T cells enriched from blood (not recorded which). The TCR sequence derives from a woman under 40 who had been exposed to COVID-19. In nucleotides, the CDR3 is TGTGCCAGCAGCGCGGACTATGAGCAGTTCTTC. Translation: CASSADYEQFF.